A single sample is the source of the 18 T cell receptor beta chains below, sequenced in a study of blood T cell repertoires in COVID-19. The protocol was immunoSEQ multiplex PCR, while the TCRdb copy is restricted to in-frame clones and leaves out a portion. The table has 170,000 or so clones, roughly 80% seen once. Specimen: PBMCs or T cells enriched from blood (not recorded which). The receptors stem from a woman aged 45-65 years who had recovered from COVID-19.

The gene calls are TRBV25-1 and TRBJ2-7, with no clear D. The CDR3 is 11 residues long. Looked up from germline, CDR1 is MGHDK and CDR2 is SYGVNS. Trimming stripped 4 bases from V and 10 bases from J, with 11 bases between. CDR3 sequence reads: CASSVGDNQYF. Here the CDR3 DNA reads TGTGCCAGCAGTGTTGGCGACAATCAGTACTTC.

Concerning this clone: Other nucleotide sequences in the sample specify the same CDR3. The chain carries TRBV28 and TRBJ1-2, with no clear D. The CDR3 has 13 residues. CDR1 and CDR2 (germline): MDHEN, SYDVKM. V lost 2 bases and J 2 bases, leaving 6 bases between the germline ends. This CDR3 reads CASSLAANYGYTF. DNA of the CDR3: TGTGCCAGCAGTTTAGCGGCGAACTATGGCTACACCTTC.

The gene calls are TRBV30 and TRBJ1-1; the D gene is possibly TRBD1 (5 bases). CDR3 size: 12 residues. The germline V and J ends were trimmed by 2 bases and 3 bases, with 7 bases remaining between them. Germline CDR1 and CDR2: GTSNPN and SVGIG (reference sequence). The CDR3 reads CAWSLQDTEAFF. CDR3 coding DNA: TGTGCCTGGAGTCTACAGGACACTGAAGCTTTCTTT. The variable domain in full, completed from reference TRBV30 and TRBJ1-1, reads SQTIHQWPATLVQPVGSPLSLECTVEGTSNPNLYWYRQAAGRGLQLLFYSVGIGQISSEVPQNLSASRPQDRQFILSSKKLLLSDSGFYLCAWSLQDTEAFFGQGTRLTVV.

The sample holds one count of this clone. The rearrangement joins TRBV5-4 to TRBJ1-2; 8 nucleotides agree with TRBD1. From germline, CDR1 is SGHNT and CDR2 YYREEE (reference sequence). V trimming: 3 bases; J trimming: 6 bases; junction bases outside the gene matches: 4. This CDR3 has 13 residues. Here the CDR3 reads CASSYSGGNGYTF. CDR3 coding DNA: TGTGCCAGCAGCTACTCAGGGGGCAATGGCTACACCTTC.

V and J are TRBV12-3 or TRBV12-4 and TRBJ1-2, with D possibly matching TRBD1 (5 bases). The ends were cut back, 3 bases at V and 8 bases at J, with 13 bases in the middle. The CDR3 consists of 13 residues. The CDR3 nucleotides are TGTGCCAGCAGTTTGATCGGGGGTAGGGGCTACACCTTC. Its protein is CASSLIGGRGYTF.

The chain is built from TRBV5-1 and TRBJ1-5; 8 nucleotides agree with TRBD1. J lost 7 bases, V lost 3 bases, and 9 bases had no gene match. Germline V gene lookup returns CDR1 SGHRS and CDR2 YFSETQ. The CDR3 is 15 residues long. The CDR3 loop reads CASSSVPGQEQPQHF. The CDR3 nucleotides are TGCGCCAGCAGCTCAGTCCCGGGACAGGAACAGCCCCAGCATTTT.

This clone was picked up a small number of times. V and J are TRBV4-1 and TRBJ1-5; D not resolved. Per the germline V gene, CDR1 is MGHRA and CDR2 is YSYEKL. Trimming took off 1 base at V and 6 bases at J, with 13 bases between the two ends. The CDR3 covers 15 residues. For the CDR3, the DNA is TGCGCCAGCAGCCAAGGGGTGGGGAGTACTCAGCCCCAGCATTTT. Translated, it gives CASSQGVGSTQPQHF.

This clone was counted between two and nine times. The V call is TRBV7-9, the J call TRBJ2-7, with no clear D. The CDR3 totals 14 residues. V shed 4 bases and J shed 2 bases, with 12 bases lying between them. Germline V CDR1 and CDR2: SEHNR, FQNEAQ (reference sequence). The CDR3 reads CASSSPALAYEQYF. CDR3 DNA sequence: TGTGCCAGCAGCTCTCCGGCCCTAGCCTACGAGCAGTACTTC.

This chain connects TRBV10-3 to TRBJ1-1, with 9 bases lining up with TRBD1. This CDR3 spans 11 amino acids. V lost 10 bases and J lost 7; bases outside the gene matches: 4. Germline V CDR1 and CDR2: ENHRY, SYGVKD. The chain's CDR3 is CATQGANEAFF. CDR3 DNA sequence: TGTGCCACACAGGGGGCAAATGAAGCTTTCTTT.

This clone was found once. The rearrangement links TRBV18 to TRBJ1-1; perhaps TRBD1 as D (5 bases). The CDR3 has 14 residues. Trimming removed 2 bases from V and 1 base from J, with 8 bases in between. The germline CDR1 and CDR2 sequences are KGHSH and LQKENI. The CDR3 DNA reads TGTGCCAGCTCACCAGGGGCCACGAACACTGAAGCTTTCTTT. This translates into CASSPGATNTEAFF. Complete variable domain (other parts from reference TRBV18 and TRBJ1-1): NAGVMQNPRHLVRRRGQEARLRCSPMKGHSHVYWYRQLPEEGLKFMVYLQKENIIDESGMPKERFSAEFPKEGPSILRIQQVVRGDSAAYFCASSPGATNTEAFFGQGTRLTVV.

The CDR3 loop reads CATSREGHGTGELFF. The DNA of the CDR3 is TGTGCCACCAGCAGAGAGGGGCATGGGACCGGGGAGCTGTTTTTT. The chain carries TRBV15 and TRBJ2-2; D possibly corresponds to TRBD1 (5 bases). Germline loops: CDR1 LNHNV, CDR2 YYDKDF (reference sequence). The V and J ends lost 0 bases and 5 bases respectively, with 10 bases between them. The CDR3 sequence is 15 residues long.

This chain links TRBV7-2 with TRBJ2-3; 11 bases line up with TRBD2. The CDR3 is made up of 16 amino acids. V dropped 5 bases and J dropped 4; count of bases not matched to a gene: 8. Germline V gene sequence: CDR1 SGHTA, CDR2 FQGNSA. CDR3 coding DNA: TGTGCCAGCAGCCTACAGGGACTAGCGGCCGCAGATACGCAGTATTTT. Protein product: CASSLQGLAAADTQYF.

The CDR3 spells CASSLDGLAGVFEQFF. Written as DNA, the CDR3 is TGTGCCAGCAGCTTAGATGGTCTAGCGGGAGTATTTGAGCAGTTCTTC. The rearrangement uses TRBV11-2 and TRBJ2-1; 10 bases are a match to TRBD2. The CDR3 runs to 16 residues. From germline, CDR1 is SGHAT and CDR2 FQNNGV. With V trimmed by 0 bases and J by 9 bases, 8 bases remained unmatched.

The chain combines TRBV11-3 with TRBJ2-7; no clear D. Germline assignment: CDR1 SGHNT and CDR2 YENEEA. This CDR3 contains 14 residues. V lost 1 base and J 3 bases, leaving 10 bases between the germline ends. In nucleotides, the CDR3 is TGTGCCAGCAGCTTAGCCGGCACGGGCTACGAGCAGTACTTC. This translates into CASSLAGTGYEQYF.

This clone was found a few times. V is TRBV6-2 or TRBV6-3 and J is TRBJ1-6; the D gene is possibly TRBD1 (5 bases). V lost 5 bases and J 6 bases, leaving 11 bases between the germline ends. The CDR3 totals 14 residues. The germline V gene has CDR1 MNHEY and CDR2 SVGEGT. CDR3 sequence (DNA): TGTGCCAGCAGTCTGGACACGCGTAATTCACCCCTCCACTTT. Protein product: CASSLDTRNSPLHF.

The chain links TRBV4-2 to TRBJ2-5; the match to TRBD2 covers 7 bases. The V segment lost 4 bases and the J segment 4 bases; nucleotides outside the gene matches: 12. Germline loops: CDR1 LGHNA, CDR2 YNFKEQ. The CDR3 extends over 16 amino acids. Written as DNA, the CDR3 is TGTGCCAGCAGCCCTACCCACATCGGCGGGGGAGAGACCCAGTACTTC. It yields the protein CASSPTHIGGGETQYF.

The chain links TRBV27 to TRBJ2-1; a possible D gene is TRBD2 (5 bases). The CDR3 contains 17 residues. The germline V and J ends were trimmed by 3 bases and 5 bases, with 20 bases remaining between them. Germline loops: CDR1 MNHEY, CDR2 SMNVEV (reference sequence). The CDR3 DNA reads TGTGCCAGCAGTTTGAGGGAGACTGCCAACTTTCACAATGAGCAGTTCTTC. This translates into CASSLRETANFHNEQFF.

This chain uses TRBV5-1 with TRBJ1-1, with 7 bases matching TRBD1. V lost 7 bases, J lost 7 bases, and 13 bases stayed unmatched. CDR1 is SGHRS, CDR2 YFSETQ, per germline. CDR3 length equals 14 residues. DNA of the CDR3: TGCGCCAGCGGGGAACAGGGGTCGTATGGTGAAGCTTTCTTT. The encoded protein is CASGEQGSYGEAFF.